The following is a TCR beta chain sequence with its context. Its antigen remains unknown. Genomic DNA of every subset was divided equally among multiple immunoSEQ plates. Repertoires were generated with immunoSEQ multiplex PCR, while TCRdb's copy carries only in-frame clones and drops some. The sample yields 650,000 to 800,000 clones, around 90% seen once. Germline loops: CDR1 SGHTS, CDR2 YDEGEE. V was trimmed by 1 base and J by 7 bases, leaving 15 bases between them. The CDR3 contains 15 residues. The record originates from a study of shared clonotypes between healthy human individuals. Study-level points and caveats: Clonotype sharing among donors, it was expected, would be affected by sequencing depth. Researchers sampled only blood; tissue repertoires likely differ.

As defined, naive CD8 cells were CD45RO-negative and positively selected for CCR7, with terminally differentiated effector memory CD45RA+ cells excluded. The TCR comes from a man aged 30 to 39 in good health. This sequence joins TRBV5-8 and TRBJ1-5; a possible D gene is TRBD1 (5 bases). The source material was naive CD8+ T cells sorted from blood. This chain's CDR3 is CASSLLFQGGQPQHF. The CDR3 coding sequence is TGTGCCAGCAGCTTGCTGTTTCAGGGTGGCCAGCCCCAGCATTTT.